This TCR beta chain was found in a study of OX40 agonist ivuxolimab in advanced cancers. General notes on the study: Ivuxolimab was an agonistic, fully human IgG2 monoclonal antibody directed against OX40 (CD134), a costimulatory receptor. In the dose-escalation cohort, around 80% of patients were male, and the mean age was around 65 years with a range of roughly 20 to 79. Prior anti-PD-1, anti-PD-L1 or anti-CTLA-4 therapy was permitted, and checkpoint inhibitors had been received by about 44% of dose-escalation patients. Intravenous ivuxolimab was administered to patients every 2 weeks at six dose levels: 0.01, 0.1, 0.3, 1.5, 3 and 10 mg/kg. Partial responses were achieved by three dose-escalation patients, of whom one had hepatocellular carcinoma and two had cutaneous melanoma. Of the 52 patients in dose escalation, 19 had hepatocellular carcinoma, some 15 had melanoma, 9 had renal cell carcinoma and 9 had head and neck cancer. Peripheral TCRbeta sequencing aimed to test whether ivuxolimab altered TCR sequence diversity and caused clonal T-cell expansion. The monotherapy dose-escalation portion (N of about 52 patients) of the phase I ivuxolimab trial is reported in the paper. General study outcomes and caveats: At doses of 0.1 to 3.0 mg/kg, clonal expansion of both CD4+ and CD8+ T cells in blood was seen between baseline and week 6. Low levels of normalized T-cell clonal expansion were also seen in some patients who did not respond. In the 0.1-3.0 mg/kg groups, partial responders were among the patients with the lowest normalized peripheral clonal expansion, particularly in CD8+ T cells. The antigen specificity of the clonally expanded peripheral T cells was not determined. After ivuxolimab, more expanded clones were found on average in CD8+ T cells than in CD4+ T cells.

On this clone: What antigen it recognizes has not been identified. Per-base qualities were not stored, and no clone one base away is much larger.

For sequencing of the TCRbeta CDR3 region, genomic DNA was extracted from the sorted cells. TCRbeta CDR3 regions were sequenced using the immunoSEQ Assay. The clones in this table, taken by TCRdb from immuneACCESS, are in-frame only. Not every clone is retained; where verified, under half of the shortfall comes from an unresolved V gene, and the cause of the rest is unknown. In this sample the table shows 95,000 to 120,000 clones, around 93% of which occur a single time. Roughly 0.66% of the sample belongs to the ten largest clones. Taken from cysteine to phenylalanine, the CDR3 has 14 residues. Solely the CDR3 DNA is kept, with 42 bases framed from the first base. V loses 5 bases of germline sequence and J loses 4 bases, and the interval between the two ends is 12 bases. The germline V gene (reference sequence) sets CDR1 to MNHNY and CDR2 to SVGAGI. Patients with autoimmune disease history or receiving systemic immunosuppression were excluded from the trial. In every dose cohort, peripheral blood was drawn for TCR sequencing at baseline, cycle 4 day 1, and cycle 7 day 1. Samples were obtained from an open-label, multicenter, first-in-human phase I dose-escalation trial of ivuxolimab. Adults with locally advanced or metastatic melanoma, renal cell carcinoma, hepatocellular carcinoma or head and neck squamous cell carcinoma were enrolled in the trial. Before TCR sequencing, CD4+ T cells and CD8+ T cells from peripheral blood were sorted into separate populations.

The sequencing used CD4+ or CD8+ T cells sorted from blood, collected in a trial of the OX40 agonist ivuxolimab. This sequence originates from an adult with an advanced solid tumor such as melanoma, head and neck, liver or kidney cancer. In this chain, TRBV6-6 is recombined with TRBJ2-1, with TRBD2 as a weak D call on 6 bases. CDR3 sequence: CASSADRGYNEQFF. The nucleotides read TGTGCCAGCAGTGCAGATCGGGGGTACAATGAGCAGTTCTTC.